The 8 T cell receptor beta chains presented below share a single source sample, sequenced in a study of cytomegalovirus exposure and HLA in healthy donors (TCRdb year 2017). Library creation used the immunoSEQ multiplex PCR assay. For the multiplex PCR, a mixture combining 60 forward primers for TCR Vbeta segments and 13 reverse primers for TCR Jbeta segments was used. TCRdb stores this immuneACCESS table with in-frame sequences only. Part of the clones is absent; in the studies checked, under half of the shortfall reflects unresolved V genes, and no reason is known for the rest. The sample includes over 150,000 clones, with about four fifths observed a single time. The biggest ten clones account for about 3% of the sample. The sample comprised PBMCs. The source of these receptors is a male donor in good health and CMV-seronegative.

The rearrangement links TRBV9 to TRBJ2-1, with 9 bases aligning to TRBD2. CDR1 and CDR2 (germline): SGDLS, YYNGEE. V gave up 2 bases and J gave up 4 bases; unmatched junction bases: 7. This CDR3 region has 16 residues. CDR3 coding DNA: TGTGCCAGCAGCGTTCCCCTAGCGGGAACATACAATGAGCAGTTCTTC. Translation gives CASSVPLAGTYNEQFF.

The rearrangement joins TRBV28 to TRBJ1-5, with 11 bases lining up with TRBD1. J gave up 7 bases and V 5 bases, and 7 bases lay outside the gene matches. The CDR3 consists of 15 residues. Germline CDR1 MDHEN, CDR2 SYDVKM. CDR3 nucleotide sequence: TGTGCCAGCAGTCATGGGACAGGGGGGGAACAGCCCCAGCATTTT. It translates to CASSHGTGGEQPQHF.

The chain has TRBV6-1 and TRBJ2-7; D perhaps matches TRBD1 (6 bases). CDR3 length: 15 amino acids. Trimming took off 6 bases at V and 4 bases at J, with 19 bases between the two ends. Germline V gives CDR1 MNHNS, CDR2 SASEGT. CDR3 nucleotide sequence: TGTGCCAGCAGGGCAAGGGGGACGGAAAAGTACGAGCAGTACTTC. It encodes CASRARGTEKYEQYF.

Note on this clone: This sample includes further DNA sequences coding for the same CDR3. The rearrangement uses TRBV5-6 and TRBJ1-1; D gene uncertain. Trimming pared 2 bases from V and 2 bases from J, leaving 19 bases between. The germline V gene encodes CDR1 SGHDT and CDR2 YYEEEE. This CDR3 has 17 amino acids. The CDR3 spells CASSLSGSPIVNTEAFF. Here the CDR3 DNA reads TGTGCCAGCAGCTTAAGCGGCAGCCCCATAGTAAACACTGAAGCTTTCTTT.

The chain combines TRBV11-2 with TRBJ1-5; TRBD1 might be the D (5 bases). This CDR3 is built from 13 residues. Germline loops: CDR1 SGHAT, CDR2 FQNNGV. Trimming removed 5 bases at V and 9 bases at J, with 14 bases between. Here the CDR3 DNA reads TGTGCCAGCAGCCCAGGGTTCAGGGCGCCCCAGCATTTT. This encodes CASSPGFRAPQHF.

The genes are TRBV23-1 and TRBJ2-7; a possible D gene is TRBD1 (5 bases). TRBV23-1 counts as an open reading frame of uncertain function. V lost 6 bases, J lost 0 bases, and 21 bases lay in between. The CDR3 runs to 17 residues. The CDR3 DNA is TGCGCCAGCAGGGGGCTGGTTACAGTGCGGAGCTCCTACGAGCAGTACTTC. Protein sequence: CASRGLVTVRSSYEQYF.

This chain links TRBV7-9 with TRBJ2-1, with 7 bases that match TRBD2. V was clipped by 5 bases and J by 8 bases; unmatched bases: 6. The CDR3 is 13 residues long. Germline CDR1 reads SEHNR; CDR2 reads FQNEAQ (reference sequence). Here the CDR3 DNA reads TGTGCCAGCAGCCTGGGGACTATCTATGAGCAGTTCTTC. Amino acids: CASSLGTIYEQFF.

This rearrangement joins TRBV30 to TRBJ2-7, with TRBD2 identical over 9 bases. Germline values: CDR1 GTSNPN, CDR2 SVGIG (reference sequence). CDR3 size: 14 residues. The J segment lost 3 bases and the V segment lost 2 bases, leaving 5 bases of the junction unmatched. This CDR3 is CAWSPGLAIYEQYF. The CDR3 bases are TGTGCCTGGAGTCCGGGACTAGCCATCTACGAGCAGTACTTC.